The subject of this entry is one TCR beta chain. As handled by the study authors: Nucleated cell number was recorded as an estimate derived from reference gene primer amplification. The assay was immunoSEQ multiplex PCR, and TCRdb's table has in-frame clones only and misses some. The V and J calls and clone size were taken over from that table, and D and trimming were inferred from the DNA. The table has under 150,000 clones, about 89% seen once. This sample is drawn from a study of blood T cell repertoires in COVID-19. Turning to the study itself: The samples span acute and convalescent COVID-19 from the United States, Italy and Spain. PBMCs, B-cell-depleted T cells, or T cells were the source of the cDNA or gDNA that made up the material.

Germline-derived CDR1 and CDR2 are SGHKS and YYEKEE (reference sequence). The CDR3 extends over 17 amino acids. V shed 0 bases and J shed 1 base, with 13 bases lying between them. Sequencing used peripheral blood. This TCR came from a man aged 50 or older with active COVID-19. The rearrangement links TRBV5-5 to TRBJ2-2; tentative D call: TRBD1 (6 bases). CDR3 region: CASSLGSTGMNTGELFF. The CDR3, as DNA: TGTGCCAGCAGCTTGGGGTCTACAGGGATGAACACCGGGGAGCTGTTTTTT.